This entry lists 15 T cell receptor beta chains sequenced from one sample in a study of T cell responses to AZD1222 COVID-19 vaccine. Using immunoSEQ multiplex PCR, the repertoire was profiled, and TCRdb retains in-frame clones only, with some absent. The profile covers some 140,000 clones, with roughly 93% appearing a single time and around 3.1% taken by the ten largest. Sequences were derived from peripheral blood, sampled on day 0 of AZD1222 vaccination. All receptors come from an adult in good health.

V and J are TRBV30 and TRBJ1-1, with D hard to call. Per germline, CDR1 GTSNPN and CDR2 SVGIG (reference sequence). Trimming left V 5 bases short and J 2 bases short, with 6 bases between. This CDR3 spans 11 amino acids. CDR3 nucleotide sequence: TGTGCCTGGGCGACAAACACTGAAGCTTTCTTT. Protein product: CAWATNTEAFF.

In DNA, the CDR3 is TGTGCCATCAGTGAGAGGGGCTACGAGCAGTACTTC. It specifies CAISERGYEQYF. The chain carries TRBV10-3 and TRBJ2-7; D may be TRBD1 (5 bases). The CDR3 contains 12 residues. V lost 2 bases to trimming and J lost 3 bases, with 5 bases between them. Per the germline V gene, CDR1 is ENHRY and CDR2 is SYGVKD.

The chain combines TRBV6-5 with TRBJ1-3; 7 nucleotides agree with TRBD1. The V gene's germline CDR1 is MNHEY and CDR2 SVGAGI. The CDR3 is made up of 12 amino acids. Trimming removed 10 bases from V and 3 bases from J; junction bases left unmatched: 3. The CDR3 region is CAIGTDGNTIYF. In DNA, the CDR3 is TGTGCCATCGGGACAGATGGAAACACCATATATTTT.

This sequence joins TRBV9 and TRBJ2-1; 7 nucleotides align to TRBD2. The CDR3 totals 15 residues. After removal of 0 bases from V and 9 bases from J, the junction contained 9 bases not matched to a gene. The germline V gene has CDR1 SGDLS and CDR2 YYNGEE. This CDR3 reads CASSVATGGLGEQFF. The DNA of the CDR3 is TGTGCCAGCAGCGTAGCCACGGGAGGCCTAGGTGAGCAGTTCTTC. Using reference TRBV9 and TRBJ2-1 for the parts outside the CDR3, the full variable domain is DSGVTQTPKHLITATGQRVTLRCSPRSGDLSVYWYQQSLDQGLQFLIQYYNGEERAKGNILERFSAQQFPDLHSELNLSSLELGDSALYFCASSVATGGLGEQFFGPGTRLTVL.

This clone was counted once. DNA for the CDR3: TGTGCCAGCAGTAAATGGGACTTCTACAATGAGCAGTTCTTC. Translating it yields CASSKWDFYNEQFF. The chain has TRBV28 and TRBJ2-1; possibly TRBD2 for D (6 bases). The length of the CDR3 is 14 residues. V was pared by 5 bases and J by 3 bases, with 11 bases between. CDR1 is MDHEN and CDR2 is SYDVKM in the germline V gene.

A few counts support this clone. The rearrangement uses TRBV5-1 and TRBJ2-7, with 10 bases matching TRBD2. The germline CDR1 and CDR2 sequences are SGHRS and YFSETQ. Trimming took 0 bases from V and 3 from J; bases not matched to a gene: 3. The CDR3 is 15 amino acids. In nucleotides, the CDR3 is TGCGCCAGCAGCTTGGGGGCTAGCGGGAGCTACGAGCAGTACTTC. Its translation: CASSLGASGSYEQYF.

The rearrangement joins TRBV28 to TRBJ2-3; D not resolved. CDR3 size: 14 residues. The V gene lost 7 bases and the J gene lost 2 bases, with 13 bases spanning the gap. CDR1 is MDHEN and CDR2 is SYDVKM in the germline V gene. The CDR3 DNA follows: TGTGCCAGCACCTCGGACGGATACACAGATACGCAGTATTTT. Translating it yields CASTSDGYTDTQYF.

The chain carries TRBV7-3 and TRBJ2-1; 11 positions match TRBD2. There are 16 residues in the CDR3. The ends lost 4 bases at V and 8 bases at J; junction bases unmatched: 10. Germline-derived CDR1 and CDR2 are SGHTA and FQGTGA. CDR3 sequence: CASSSPGTSGSHEQFF. In DNA form, the CDR3 reads TGTGCCAGCAGCTCACCCGGGACTAGCGGTTCTCATGAGCAGTTCTTC.

This clone was recorded only once. V gene TRBV21-1 combines with J gene TRBJ2-3. TRBV21-1 is given as a pseudogene. CDR3 length: 15 residues. The CDR3: CASSKYRIGTDTQYF. CDR3 DNA sequence: TGTGCCAGCAGCAAATACCGAATCGGCACAGATACGCAGTATTTT.

The chain combines TRBV28 with TRBJ1-4; D is uncertain. The V gene lost 7 bases and the J gene lost 9 bases, with 9 bases spanning the gap. The CDR3 sequence is 11 residues long. The germline V gene encodes CDR1 MDHEN and CDR2 SYDVKM. Here the CDR3 reads CASTRNQKLFF. The DNA of the CDR3 is TGTGCCAGCACCCGAAATCAAAAACTGTTTTTT.

The chain employs TRBV19 and TRBJ1-3; D gene uncertain. Germline-derived CDR1 and CDR2 are LNHDA and SQIVND (reference sequence). Trimming cost V 6 bases and J 4 bases, with 16 bases left between them. This CDR3 contains 15 residues. The DNA of the CDR3 is TGTGCCAGTAGCCGCCGTGAGAATGGGGGAAACACCATATATTTT. Translating it yields CASSRRENGGNTIYF.

This chain uses TRBV3-1 (or the pseudogene TRBV3-2) with TRBJ1-3, with D unclear. CDR1 is LGHDT and CDR2 is YNNKEL in the germline V gene (reference sequence). V gave up 0 bases and J gave up 0 bases, with 6 bases separating them. The length of the CDR3 is 15 residues. CDR3 sequence (DNA): TGTGCCAGCAGCCAAGACTACAGCTCTGGAAACACCATATATTTT. It encodes CASSQDYSSGNTIYF.

The chain links TRBV3-1 (or the pseudogene TRBV3-2) to TRBJ1-1; the match to TRBD1 covers 7 bases. The V segment lost 5 bases and the J segment 3 bases; nucleotides outside the gene matches: 6. Germline-derived CDR1 and CDR2 are LGHDT and YNNKEL (reference sequence). The CDR3 runs to 14 residues. The CDR3 spells CASSFGQADTEAFF. Here the CDR3 DNA reads TGTGCCAGCAGCTTCGGACAGGCGGACACTGAAGCTTTCTTT.

The CDR3 nucleotides read TGTGCCAGCTCACCACCGACCGGGGCTGGAAACACCATATATTTT. Amino acids: CASSPPTGAGNTIYF. The V call is TRBV18, the J call TRBJ1-3; no definite D call. Germline CDR1 and CDR2: KGHSH and LQKENI. V lost 0 bases to trimming and J lost 2 bases, with 8 bases between them. The CDR3 loop spans 15 amino acids.

V gene TRBV6-2 or TRBV6-3 combines with J gene TRBJ1-2; maybe TRBD1 (5 bases). Germline CDR1 and CDR2: MNHEY and SVGEGT. V dropped 0 bases and J dropped 8 bases, with 13 bases sitting between them. The CDR3 sequence is 14 residues long. The CDR3 nucleotides are TGTGCCAGCAGTTACTCGGGACCTAGGGCGGGCTACACCTTC. Translating it yields CASSYSGPRAGYTF.